This entry is about one T cell receptor beta chain. Its specificity is unknown. This sample was taken from a study of cytomegalovirus exposure and HLA in healthy donors. Notes on the study in general: Despite most TCR sequences being rare, some public TCRs occurred in many donors.

Germline lookup yields CDR1 SGHTA and CDR2 FQGNSA. V shed 1 base and J 5 bases; nucleotides not matched to a gene: 7. The CDR3 is 16 residues long. The primer mix had 60 Vbeta and 13 Jbeta primers. The protocol was immunoSEQ multiplex PCR, while the TCRdb copy is restricted to in-frame clones and leaves out a portion. The sample yields 100,000 to 150,000 clones, 70% to 85% seen once. Sequencing was done on a sample of PBMCs. The chain links TRBV7-2 to TRBJ2-5; TRBD2 agrees at 10 bases. The sequence derives from a woman aged 45-65 years in good health and CMV-seronegative. This chain's CDR3 is CASSLGASGSGETQYF. The CDR3 DNA sequence: TGTGCCAGCAGCTTAGGTGCTAGCGGGAGCGGTGAGACCCAGTACTTC.